This T cell receptor (beta chain) is from a study of blood T cell repertoires in COVID-19. Across the study: COVID-19 samples from acute and convalescent phases originated in the United States, Italy and Spain. Nucleic acid was either cDNA or gDNA, and it came from T cells, B-cell-depleted T cells, or PBMCs.

Seattle participants joined during active infection and were tracked over time. This CDR3 has 13 residues. Germline V gives CDR1 MDHEN, CDR2 SYDVKM. V shed 5 bases and J 4 bases; nucleotides not matched to a gene: 3. Study processing details: Amplification of reference gene primers provided the estimated nucleated cell counts. Assay used: immunoSEQ multiplex PCR; TCRdb lists only in-frame clones, some missing. D and trimming were read from the DNA, whereas the V and J calls and clone size are those reported in that table. The data contain about 180,000 clones, roughly 89% of them seen just once; the ten biggest clones take up around 12%.

The clonotype comes from a woman between 65 and 79 years old with COVID-19, enrolled during active disease. The sample comprised peripheral blood. The V call is TRBV28, the J call TRBJ1-2; 8 positions agree with TRBD1. DNA for the CDR3: TGTGCCAGCAGTAGGACAGGGATCTATGGCTACACCTTC. Translated: CASSRTGIYGYTF.